The TCR beta chain under discussion was sequenced for a study of blood T cell repertoires in COVID-19 (TCRdb year 2020). Background for the entire study: Samples covering the acute and convalescent phases of COVID-19 were provided by collaborators in the United States, Italy and Spain. Subjects who had been exposed to COVID-19, were actively infected with it, or had recovered from it provided the deeply sampled blood TCRbeta repertoires that made up the dataset. The repertoires were released in a freely available public database intended as a resource for research on the immune response to SARS-CoV-2. Samples were obtained from the ongoing ImmuneRACE study (first 160 participants) and from some 1,300 subjects provided by 6 global collaborators. The material from the prospective study consisted of cDNA or gDNA derived from T cells, B-cell-depleted T cells, or PBMCs. Nearly every sample came with metadata listing a de-identified subject ID, COVID-19 status, age in years and sex. HLA class I and class II types, where available, came from metadata supplied by the sample provider rather than from assay-based typing. Study-wide findings and limitations: Clinical and demographic metadata were provided uncurated, with the amount varying by source and participant.

CDR1 and CDR2 (MNHEY, SMNVEV) derive from the germline V gene (reference sequence). Deletion took 2 bases off V and 8 bases off J, with a span of 9 bases between the germline ends. The CDR3 runs 12 residues from the cysteine to the phenylalanine. Only the CDR3 region is kept as DNA, spanning 36 bases read in frame from base 1. Participants in the prospective study were enrolled through a virtual design, were aged roughly 18 to 100 years, and lived in some 24 United States geographic areas. To assign participants to cohorts, the prospective study relied on clinical history that participants themselves reported in a screening survey and a study questionnaire. Mobile phlebotomists in the prospective study collected whole blood, serum and a nasopharyngeal or oropharyngeal swab from every participant. Participants in the prospective study had the option to provide additional blood draws and questionnaires over a roughly two-month period. Before DNA extraction, blood samples from the prospective study were shipped at room temperature or frozen.

TCRbeta CDR3 regions were amplified from genomic DNA by means of the immunoSEQ Assay, a bias-controlled multiplex PCR. The source study handled its data this way. The number of nucleated cells in each sample was estimated by amplification of reference gene primers within the assay. To quantify the absolute abundance of each unique TCRbeta CDR3 rearrangement, sequence reads were collapsed and filtered. For each sample, productive Simpson clonality was calculated as the square root of Simpson's diversity index across productive rearrangements. What TCRdb holds here is the immuneACCESS table cut down to in-frame rearrangements. Part of the clones is not present; checked against another copy, under half of the missing clones reflect an unresolved V gene, and the others are unexplained. Clone size and V and J calls were adopted from that table, with D and trimming inferred from the DNA. The sample table holds approximately 81,000 clones, of which about 89% were seen once. Together, the top ten hold around 1.2% of the sample.

A remark on this clone: No cognate antigen has been identified for it. The input lacks base qualities; no much larger clone sits a single base away.

The V gene is TRBV27 and the J gene is TRBJ1-1; the D gene lacks a confident call. Sequencing was performed on PBMCs or T cells enriched from blood (not recorded which). This TCR was recovered from a woman aged 50 to 60 with acute COVID-19. The DNA sequence is TGTGCCAGCAGTTTAGGAGGGCGGGAAGCTTTCTTT. Translated, it reads CASSLGGREAFF.